This is a list of T cell receptor beta chains from one sample in a study of memory CD4+ T cells and cytomegalovirus serostatus. The table came from immunoSEQ multiplex PCR; TCRdb's copy has only in-frame clones and leaves some out. The sample carries tens of thousands of clones, about 79% recorded once. Sequences were obtained from memory CD4+ T cells from blood. Receptor source: an adult in good health and CMV-seronegative. Each CDR3 is given with its conserved first and last residue.

J gene: TRBJ2-2; CDR3 length: 15; V gene: TRBV6-1; CDR3 protein: CASSVGQLYTGELFF
J gene: TRBJ2-4; CDR3 length: 15; V gene: TRBV6-6; CDR3 protein: CAIRAGGVTKNIQYF
J gene: TRBJ1-4; CDR3 length: 19; V gene: TRBV21-1; CDR3 protein: CASSNRGSIKKWRNEKLFF
J gene: TRBJ1-2; CDR3 length: 13; V gene: TRBV5-4; CDR3 protein: CASSGAQSYGYTF
J gene: TRBJ2-7; CDR3 length: 15; V gene: TRBV6-5; CDR3 protein: CASSYSWRTTYEQYF
J gene: TRBJ2-3; CDR3 length: 13; V gene: TRBV2; CDR3 protein: CASSRGPTDTQYF
J gene: TRBJ2-2; CDR3 length: 13; V gene: TRBV18; CDR3 protein: CASSPQGTGELFF
J gene: TRBJ2-3; CDR3 length: 17; V gene: TRBV5-6; CDR3 protein: CASSETLGGSSTDTQYF
J gene: TRBJ2-2; CDR3 length: 13; V gene: TRBV13; CDR3 protein: CASSLVVAGELFF
J gene: TRBJ1-2; CDR3 length: 13; V gene: TRBV18; CDR3 protein: CASSLTSNYGYTF
J gene: TRBJ1-1; CDR3 length: 13; V gene: TRBV7-8; CDR3 protein: CASSLGSGAEAFF
J gene: TRBJ1-2; CDR3 length: 16; V gene: TRBV4-2; CDR3 protein: CASSPAGEGANYGYTF
J gene: TRBJ2-7; CDR3 length: 13; V gene: TRBV5-1; CDR3 protein: CASSRAAPYEQYF
J gene: TRBJ2-2; CDR3 length: 13; V gene: TRBV11-2; CDR3 protein: CASSFLRSGELFF
J gene: TRBJ1-4; CDR3 length: 13; V gene: TRBV7-9; CDR3 protein: CASSFSGGEKLFF
J gene: TRBJ2-5; CDR3 length: 16; V gene: TRBV7-8; CDR3 protein: CASSSPPDGFQETQYF
J gene: TRBJ2-7; CDR3 length: 15; V gene: TRBV11-2; CDR3 protein: CASSLETLTSYEQYF
J gene: TRBJ2-5; CDR3 length: 11; V gene: TRBV20-1; CDR3 protein: CSARQKETQYF
J gene: TRBJ1-2; CDR3 length: 12; V gene: TRBV5-6; CDR3 protein: CASSQTDYGYTF
J gene: TRBJ2-1; CDR3 length: 14; V gene: TRBV5-4; CDR3 protein: CASSWRDRDNEQFF
J gene: TRBJ1-5; CDR3 length: 14; V gene: TRBV5-5; CDR3 protein: CASSGEGRNQPQHF
J gene: TRBJ1-2; CDR3 length: 13; V gene: TRBV5-1; CDR3 protein: CASSVDGTYGYTF
J gene: TRBJ2-6; CDR3 length: 15; V gene: TRBV6-6; CDR3 protein: CASSYADSGANVLTF
J gene: TRBJ2-1; CDR3 length: 11; V gene: TRBV9; CDR3 protein: CASSVYNEQFF
J gene: TRBJ2-1; CDR3 length: 16; V gene: TRBV7-6; CDR3 protein: CASSLGTSRRDNEQFF
J gene: TRBJ1-6; CDR3 length: 13; V gene: TRBV11-2; CDR3 protein: CASSRQGNSPLHF
J gene: TRBJ2-5; CDR3 length: 15; V gene: TRBV18; CDR3 protein: CASSRSGQIQETQYF
J gene: TRBJ2-2; CDR3 length: 15; V gene: TRBV6-5; CDR3 protein: CASRRTSVNTGELFF
J gene: TRBJ1-1; CDR3 length: 14; V gene: TRBV30; CDR3 protein: CAWSVRRANTEAFF
J gene: TRBJ2-1; CDR3 length: 12; V gene: TRBV6-5; CDR3 protein: CASSLTGNEQFF
J gene: TRBJ1-6; CDR3 length: 15; V gene: TRBV2; CDR3 protein: CASKEESSYNSPLHF
J gene: TRBJ2-7; CDR3 length: 14; V gene: TRBV10-3; CDR3 protein: CAISPSAVSYEQYF
J gene: TRBJ2-1; CDR3 length: 11; V gene: TRBV6-6; CDR3 protein: CASSPRDEQFF
J gene: TRBJ2-1; CDR3 length: 14; V gene: TRBV6-5; CDR3 protein: CASMGSGRAGEQFF
J gene: TRBJ1-2; CDR3 length: 13; V gene: TRBV7-2; CDR3 protein: CASSPSWSGGYTF
J gene: TRBJ2-2; CDR3 length: 12; V gene: TRBV11-3; CDR3 protein: CASSENTGELFF
J gene: TRBJ2-2; CDR3 length: 13; V gene: TRBV29-1; CDR3 protein: CSVTGDYTGELFF
J gene: TRBJ2-3; CDR3 length: 13; V gene: TRBV5-1; CDR3 protein: CASSSGFTDTQYF
J gene: TRBJ2-7; CDR3 length: 13; V gene: TRBV27; CDR3 protein: CASSLRTGDEQYF
J gene: TRBJ2-5; CDR3 length: 14; V gene: TRBV10-1; CDR3 protein: CASAAEGFQETQYF
J gene: TRBJ2-5; CDR3 length: 15; V gene: TRBV5-4; CDR3 protein: CASSPSGTRRETQYF
J gene: TRBJ2-1; CDR3 length: 14; V gene: TRBV7-2; CDR3 protein: CASSLVFGPSEQFF